This paragraph covers one T cell receptor (beta chain) sequence. J gave up 7 bases and V 4 bases, and 6 bases lay outside the gene matches. The CDR3 has 14 residues. Germline V gene lookup returns CDR1 SGHRS and CDR2 YFSETQ. The sample originates from a study of blood T cell repertoires in COVID-19. Study overall: Both acute and convalescent COVID-19 samples were obtained from the United States, Italy and Spain. The analysed material was cDNA or gDNA that came from T cells, B-cell-depleted T cells, or PBMCs.

Original analysis: Estimates of nucleated cell counts were drawn from the amplification of reference gene primers. Sequencing used immunoSEQ multiplex PCR; TCRdb keeps in-frame clones, though not all of them. Clonal size and the V and J genes are those of that table, whereas D and trimming came from the DNA. The sample lists 85,000 to 120,000 clones, 87% occurring once. The sequence derives from a man aged 50-59 years with active COVID-19. V and J are TRBV5-1 and TRBJ2-1, with 9 bases matching TRBD2. Sequencing was performed on peripheral blood. Here the CDR3 reads CASSPAGGRNEQFF. The CDR3 nucleotides read TGCGCCAGCAGCCCCGCGGGGGGGAGGAATGAGCAGTTCTTC.